These T cell receptor beta chains were read from a single sample in a study of control samples from healthy donors and cancer patients. Repertoires were generated with immunoSEQ multiplex PCR, while TCRdb's copy carries only in-frame clones and drops some. The sample lists some 51,000 clones; more than 95% were seen once. The material sequenced was blood. These receptors were collected from a woman between 18 and 30 years old in good health. Both conserved end residues are part of each CDR3. The D gene is left open where the match is weak. The listing skips clone size in some rows; elsewhere it reads once, few, many or a size class.

>-|TRBV6-6|TRBD2|TRBJ2-7
TGTGCCAGCAGTTTCCTAGCGGGGTACGAGCAGTACTTC
CASSFLAGYEQYF
>-|TRBV13|-|TRBJ1-4
TGTGCCAGCAGCTTATTTTCGGTCTCTAATGAAAAACTGTTTTTT
CASSLFSVSNEKLFF
>-|TRBV19|-|TRBJ2-2
TGTGCCAGTCGCGCCTTGAACACCGGGGAGCTGTTTTTT
CASRALNTGELFF
>-|TRBV7-2|TRBD2|TRBJ2-1
TGTGCCAGCAGCTTAGACCCGCCCAGCGGGGGGGCGAGGAATGAGCAGTTCTTC
CASSLDPPSGGARNEQFF
>-|TRBV30|TRBD1|TRBJ1-4
TGTGCCTGGAGTTCCGGGACAGGGGATGAAAAACTGTTTTTT
CAWSSGTGDEKLFF
>-|TRBV24-1|-|TRBJ2-3
TGTGCCACCAGTGACAAAACTAGCTGGTCGCAGTATTTT
CATSDKTSWSQYF
>-|TRBV19|TRBD2|TRBJ2-1
TGTGCCAGTAGTATTCGTCTAGCGGGGGGGTCCTACAATGAGCAGTTCTTC
CASSIRLAGGSYNEQFF
>-|TRBV28|-|TRBJ1-1
TGTGCCAGCAGTTCAGAGTTTCTCGAAGCTTTCTTT
CASSSEFLEAFF
>-|TRBV19|-|TRBJ1-2
TGTGCCAGTCACACGACAGCTGGCTACACCTTC
CASHTTAGYTF
>few|TRBV7-2|TRBD1|TRBJ1-2
TGTGCCAGCAGCTTACACCGGACAGGGATCCTAAAATATGGCTACACCTTC
CASSLHRTGILKYGYTF
>-|TRBV23-1|TRBD1|TRBJ2-7
TGCGCCAGCGGGTGTTCTTTGGGCCGCGGGACAGGGAGGATCTACGAGCAGTACTTC
CASGCSLGRGTGRIYEQYF
>-|TRBV11-2|-|TRBJ2-5
TGTGCCAGCAGTCCCTGGGGGGAAGAGACCCAGTACTTC
CASSPWGEETQYF
>-|TRBV5-6|-|TRBJ1-1
TGTGCCAGCAGCTTGGGGGGATCCACTGAAGCTTTCTTT
CASSLGGSTEAFF
>-|TRBV30|TRBD1|TRBJ1-2
TGTGCCTGGAGTGTCCCTCCCCCGAGGGACAGGTCTGGCTACACCTTC
CAWSVPPPRDRSGYTF
>-|TRBV6-6|-|TRBJ1-4
TGTGCCAGCAGTAGAGCAGAGATTGTGGGAAAACTGTTTTTT
CASSRAEIVGKLFF
>-|TRBV7-8|-|TRBJ1-2
TGTGCCAGCAGCCCTGACAGAAACTATGGCTACACCTTC
CASSPDRNYGYTF